The sample holds many counts of the clone carrying this TCR beta chain. Its matching antigen is unknown. The time point is: longitudinal time-point 2. Synthesis of cDNA used 5'RACE (with 10-nucleotide random UMIs). In TCRdb, the 5' RACE reads were re-called with MiXCR into one record per CDR3 protein. This sample yields about 80,000 distinct CDR3 sequences, of which approximately 6% are seen a single time; 6.5% to 9% belongs to the top ten. The CDR3 length is 15 residues. Trimming at V came to 4 bases and at J to 4 bases, leaving 7 bases not matched to a gene. Germline V lookup: CDR1 SGHVS, CDR2 FQNEAQ. This sample is part of a study of neurological immune-mediated disorders. Whole-study findings and limits: None of the CDR3 amino acid sequences found in expanded clones was shared across subjects. This suggests that the TCR-beta repertoires were private in all groups. Multiple sclerosis, the disease with the least TCR clonal expansion, fell below healthy controls, whereas HTLV-1-associated myelopathy showed the most. When the repertoires were grouped phylogenetically, those of 18 of the 34 multiple sclerosis patients came together in a single cluster of related CDR3 sequences, which points to a possible repertoire-level signature.

The chain employs TRBV7-8 and TRBJ1-2; 9 positions match TRBD1. The clonotype originates from a woman aged 55-75 years with multiple sclerosis. The source material was PBMCs. In DNA, the CDR3 is TGTGCCAGCAGCTCCGACAGGGGGGACATCTATGGCTACACCTTC. Translated, it gives CASSSDRGDIYGYTF. Together with reference TRBV7-8 and TRBJ1-2, the CDR3 gives the full variable domain: GAGVSQSPRYKVAKRGQDVALRCDPISGHVSLFWYQQALGQGPEFLTYFQNEAQLDKSGLPSDRFFAERPEGSVSTLKIQRTQQEDSAVYLCASSSDRGDIYGYTFGSGTRLTVV.